This TCR beta chain was recovered during a study of control samples from healthy donors and cancer patients. This table comes from immunoSEQ multiplex PCR, and its TCRdb copy is limited to in-frame clones, with some not included. There are 130,000 or so clones in the sample; nearly 90% occur only once, and just over 7.5% lies in the top ten. The germline CDR1 and CDR2 sequences are MNHEY and SVGEGT. Trimming left V 0 bases short and J 4 bases short, with 9 bases between. This CDR3 has 14 amino acids. This rearrangement joins TRBV6-2 or TRBV6-3 to TRBJ1-2, with a tentative D call TRBD1 (5 bases). Sequencing used PBMCs. The receptor's source is a man in his forties or fifties with head and neck cancer. CDR3 residues: CASSYSQGLYGYTF. CDR3 bases: TGTGCCAGCAGTTACTCCCAGGGCCTCTATGGCTACACCTTC.